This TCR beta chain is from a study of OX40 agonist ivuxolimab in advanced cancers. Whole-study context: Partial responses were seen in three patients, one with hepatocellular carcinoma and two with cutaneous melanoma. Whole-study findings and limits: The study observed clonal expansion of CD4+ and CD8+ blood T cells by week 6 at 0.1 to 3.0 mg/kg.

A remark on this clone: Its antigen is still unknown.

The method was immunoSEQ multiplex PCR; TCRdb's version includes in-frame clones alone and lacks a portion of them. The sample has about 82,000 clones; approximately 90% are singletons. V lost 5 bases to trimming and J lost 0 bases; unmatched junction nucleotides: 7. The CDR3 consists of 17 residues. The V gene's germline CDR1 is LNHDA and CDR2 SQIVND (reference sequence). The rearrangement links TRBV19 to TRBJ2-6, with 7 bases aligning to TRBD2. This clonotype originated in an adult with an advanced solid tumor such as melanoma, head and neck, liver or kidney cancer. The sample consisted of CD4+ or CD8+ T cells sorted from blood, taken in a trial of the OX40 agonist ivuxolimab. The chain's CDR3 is CASSRSGGDSGANVLTF. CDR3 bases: TGTGCCAGTAGTCGGTCTGGGGGGGACTCTGGGGCCAACGTCCTGACTTTC.